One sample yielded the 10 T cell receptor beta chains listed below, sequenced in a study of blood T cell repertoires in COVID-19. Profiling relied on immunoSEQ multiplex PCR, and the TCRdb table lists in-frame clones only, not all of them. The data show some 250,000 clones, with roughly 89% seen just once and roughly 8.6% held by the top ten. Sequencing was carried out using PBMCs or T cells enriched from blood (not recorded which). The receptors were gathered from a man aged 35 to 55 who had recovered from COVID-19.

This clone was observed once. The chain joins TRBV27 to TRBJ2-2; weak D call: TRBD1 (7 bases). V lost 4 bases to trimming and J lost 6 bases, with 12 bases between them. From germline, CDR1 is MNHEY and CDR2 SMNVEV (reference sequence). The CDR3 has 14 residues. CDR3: CASSWQGGSGELFF. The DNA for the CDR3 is TGTGCCAGCAGTTGGCAGGGGGGTTCCGGGGAGCTGTTTTTT.

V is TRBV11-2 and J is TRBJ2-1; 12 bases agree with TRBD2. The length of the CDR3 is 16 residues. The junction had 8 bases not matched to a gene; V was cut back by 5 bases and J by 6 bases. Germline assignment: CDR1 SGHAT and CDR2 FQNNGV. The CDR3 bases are TGTGCCAGCAGCCCGTTTACTAGCGGGGGGCTCAATGAGCAGTTCTTC. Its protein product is CASSPFTSGGLNEQFF. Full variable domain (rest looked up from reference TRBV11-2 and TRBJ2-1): EAGVAQSPRYKIIEKRQSVAFWCNPISGHATLYWYQQILGQGPKLLIQFQNNGVVDDSQLPKDRFSAERLKGVDSTLKIQPAKLEDSAVYLCASSPFTSGGLNEQFFGPGTRLTVL.

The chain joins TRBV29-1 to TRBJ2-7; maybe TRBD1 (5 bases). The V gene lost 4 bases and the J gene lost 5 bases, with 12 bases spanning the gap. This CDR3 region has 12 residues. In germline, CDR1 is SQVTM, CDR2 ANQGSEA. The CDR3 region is CSVVQGKDEQYF. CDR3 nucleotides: TGCAGCGTTGTCCAGGGCAAGGACGAGCAGTACTTC.

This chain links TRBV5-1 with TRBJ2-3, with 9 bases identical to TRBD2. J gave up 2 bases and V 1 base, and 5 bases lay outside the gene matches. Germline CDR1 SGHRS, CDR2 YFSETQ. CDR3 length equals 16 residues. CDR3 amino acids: CASSLSAGGFTDTQYF. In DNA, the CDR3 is TGCGCCAGCAGCTTGTCGGCGGGGGGGTTCACAGATACGCAGTATTTT.

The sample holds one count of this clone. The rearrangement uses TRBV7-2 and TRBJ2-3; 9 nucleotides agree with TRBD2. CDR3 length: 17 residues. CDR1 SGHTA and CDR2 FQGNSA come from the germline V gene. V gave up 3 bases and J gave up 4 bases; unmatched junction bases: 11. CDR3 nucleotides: TGTGCCAGCAGCTTTTCAGCGGGAGGAAGTCTAGCAGATACGCAGTATTTT. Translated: CASSFSAGGSLADTQYF.

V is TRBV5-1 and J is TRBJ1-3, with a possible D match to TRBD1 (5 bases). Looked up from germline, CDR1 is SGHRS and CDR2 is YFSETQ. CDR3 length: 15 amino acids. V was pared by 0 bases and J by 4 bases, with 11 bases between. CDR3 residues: CASSLAGSEGNTIYF. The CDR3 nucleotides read TGCGCCAGCAGCTTGGCAGGGTCGGAAGGAAACACCATATATTTT.

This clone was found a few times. DNA of the CDR3: TGTGCCAGCAGCTTGCAGGGGTTTACTGAAGCTTTCTTT. This codes for CASSLQGFTEAFF. The chain employs TRBV7-9 and TRBJ1-1; weak D call: TRBD1 (6 bases). The V gene lost 3 bases and the J gene lost 5 bases, with 10 bases spanning the gap. Germline CDR1 is SEHNR and CDR2 is FQNEAQ (reference sequence). CDR3 size: 13 residues.

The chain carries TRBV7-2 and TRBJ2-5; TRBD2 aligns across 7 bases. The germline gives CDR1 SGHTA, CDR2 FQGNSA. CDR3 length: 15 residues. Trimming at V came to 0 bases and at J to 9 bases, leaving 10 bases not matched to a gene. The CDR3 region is CASSLAWPPRGAQYF. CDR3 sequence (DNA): TGTGCCAGCAGCTTAGCGTGGCCGCCCCGGGGGGCCCAGTACTTC.

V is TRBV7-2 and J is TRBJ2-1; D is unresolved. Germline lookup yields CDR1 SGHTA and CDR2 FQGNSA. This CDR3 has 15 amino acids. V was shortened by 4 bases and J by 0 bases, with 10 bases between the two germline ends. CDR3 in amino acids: CASSSDFSSYNEQFF. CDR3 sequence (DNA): TGTGCCAGCAGCTCCGACTTCAGCTCCTACAATGAGCAGTTCTTC.

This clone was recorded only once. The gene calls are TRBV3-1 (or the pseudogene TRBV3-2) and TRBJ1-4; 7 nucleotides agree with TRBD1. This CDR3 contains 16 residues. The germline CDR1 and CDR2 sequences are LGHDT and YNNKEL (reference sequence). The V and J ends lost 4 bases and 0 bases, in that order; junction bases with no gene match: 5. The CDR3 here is CASSPATGATNEKLFF. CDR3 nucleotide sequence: TGTGCCAGCAGCCCCGCCACAGGGGCAACTAATGAAAAACTGTTTTTT.